The table lists the clone carrying this TCR beta chain with many counts. The antigen remains undetermined. This record belongs to a study of spatial heterogeneity in lung cancer. Study as a whole: Detected sequences consistently included more beta-chain ones than alpha-chain ones. The study, taken as a whole, reports: At resection, ubiquitous expanded tumor TCRs appeared in blood more than at follow-up.

Germline CDR1 reads SQVTM; CDR2 reads ANQGSEA. Trimming cost V 4 bases and J 0 bases, with 13 bases left between them. The CDR3 covers 15 residues. A unique molecular identifier was attached to every TCR cDNA molecule. TCRdb itself ran the 5' RACE reads through MiXCR, one entry per CDR3 protein. The sample lists under 25,000 distinct CDR3 sequences; approximately 5.8% were seen once. Sample time point: sample taken at primary tumor resection. The donors were 55 to 80 patients with non-small cell lung cancer that was early-stage and untreated. This chain links TRBV29-1 with TRBJ1-3; no reliable D call. The clonotype was recovered from a male donor with early-stage non-small cell lung cancer. The material was PBMCs, obtained at surgery. CDR3 nucleotides: TGCAGCGTTGGTTCCGGACCAACCTCTGGAAACACCATATATTTT. Translation: CSVGSGPTSGNTIYF.